This T cell receptor (beta chain) was profiled in a study of cytomegalovirus exposure and HLA in healthy donors. Notes on the study in general: High sensitivity and specificity were reportedly achieved when the classifier diagnosed cytomegalovirus status.

As regards this clone: What it recognizes is unknown. Relative to the germline gene, one junction end is altered; a read error may explain this.

Germline V lookup: CDR1 SEHNR, CDR2 FQNEAQ (reference sequence). The CDR3 spans 16 residues. PCR involved 60 Vbeta and 13 Jbeta primers. The assay was immunoSEQ multiplex PCR, and TCRdb's table has in-frame clones only and misses some. There are under 130,000 clones in the sample; approximately 82% occur only once, and approximately 8% lies in the top ten. This receptor was identified in a man aged 40-55 years in good health and CMV-seropositive. V gene TRBV7-9 combines with J gene TRBJ1-1; no clear D gene. Sequencing was done on a sample of PBMCs. The DNA for the CDR3 is TGTTCCAGCAGCTTATACCCCACGGCGGCTAACACTGAAGCTTTCTTT. Protein: CSSSLYPTAANTEAFF. Filled out from reference TRBV7-9 and TRBJ1-1, the complete variable domain reads DTGVSQNPRHKITKRGQNVTFRCDPISEHNRLYWYRQTLGQGPEFLTYFQNEAQLEKSRLLSDRFSAERPKGSFSTLEIQRTEQGDSAMYLCSSSLYPTAANTEAFFGQGTRLTVV.